These 17 T cell receptor beta chains were sequenced from one sample in a study of T cell repertoires in cytomegalovirus infection. Using its own MiXCR run on the reads, TCRdb lists one record per CDR3 protein. The sample lists 570,000 or so distinct CDR3 sequences; approximately 40% were seen once. These receptors' antigens are unknown. The sequencing used cultured PBMCs, collected from culture after CMV antigen stimulation. The receptors stem from a human donor in good health (CMV status not recorded). Some clones in this sample may be carry-over from other donors' samples.

A few counts support this clonotype. The J gene is TRBJ1-5, the V gene TRBV20-1, with D hard to call. The CDR3 runs to 13 residues. Germline assignment: CDR1 DFQATT and CDR2 SNEGSKA (reference sequence). V was shortened by 4 bases and J by 0 bases, with 7 bases between the two germline ends. In DNA form, the CDR3 reads TGCAGTGCTAATACGAATAGCAATCAGCCCCAGCATTTT. This gives the protein CSANTNSNQPQHF.

This chain uses TRBV10-3 with TRBJ1-4; 12 nucleotides line up with TRBD1. There are 18 residues in the CDR3. Germline V gene data show CDR1 as ENHRY and CDR2 as SYGVKD. V lost 5 bases, J lost 0 bases, and 7 bases stayed unmatched. The CDR3 bases are TGTGCCATCAGTCCGGGACAGGGGGCCCTTGCAACTAATGAAAAACTGTTTTTT. Translating gives CAISPGQGALATNEKLFF.

The rearrangement joins TRBV7-8 to TRBJ2-1; D might be TRBD1 or TRBD2, each matching 6 bases. Per the germline V gene, CDR1 is SGHVS and CDR2 is FQNEAQ. Trimming left V 5 bases short and J 5 bases short, with 16 bases between. There are 15 residues in the CDR3. CDR3 sequence reads: CASSPRGTLNNEQFF. The CDR3 region has the DNA TGTGCCAGCAGCCCCCGCGGGACACTAAACAATGAGCAGTTCTTC.

This clonotype was seen only a few times. The chain uses TRBV7-9 and TRBJ1-1; tentative D call: TRBD1 (5 bases). CDR3 length: 20 amino acids. CDR1 SEHNR and CDR2 FQNEAQ come from the germline V gene (reference sequence). V was pared by 6 bases and J by 3 bases, with 32 bases between. The CDR3 loop is CASSPIMTGTATDFYTEAFF. The CDR3 DNA follows: TGTGCCAGCAGTCCGATTATGACCGGGACGGCAACTGATTTTTACACTGAAGCTTTCTTT.

The chain has TRBV14 and TRBJ1-1; D ambiguous. V lost 1 base and J 5 bases, leaving 11 bases between the germline ends. The CDR3 covers 14 residues. Germline V gene data show CDR1 as SGHDN and CDR2 as FVKESK. The CDR3 DNA reads as TGTGCCAGCAGCCAAGGCCCATGGAGGACTGAAGCTTTCTTT. This translates into CASSQGPWRTEAFF.

The rearrangement joins TRBV6-5 to TRBJ2-2; D possibly corresponds to TRBD2 (5 bases). The CDR3 covers 13 residues. From germline, CDR1 is MNHEY and CDR2 SVGAGI. Deletions cut 5 bases from V and 7 bases from J, with 11 bases between. CDR3 in amino acids: CASSRPAGGELFF. CDR3 bases: TGTGCCAGCAGTCGCCCGGCGGGCGGGGAGCTGTTTTTT.

The J gene is TRBJ2-5, the V gene TRBV24-1; a possible D gene is TRBD2 (5 bases). The V end was cut by 5 bases, the J end by 5 bases, with 8 bases between. Germline loops: CDR1 KGHDR, CDR2 SFDVKD. The CDR3 consists of 12 residues. The CDR3 spells CATSGQRETQYF. The CDR3 DNA reads TGTGCCACCAGTGGGCAGCGGGAGACCCAGTACTTC.

This clonotype was observed a few times. The chain couples TRBV6-6 to TRBJ1-6, with no clear D. This CDR3 spans 15 amino acids. Germline CDR1 reads MNHNY; CDR2 reads SVGAGI (reference sequence). V was shortened by 6 bases and J by 7 bases, with 16 bases between the two germline ends. DNA of the CDR3: TGTGCCAGCAGAGGGAGGTCGTCGACCAATTCACCCCTCCACTTT. Protein sequence: CASRGRSSTNSPLHF.

Turning to this clonotype: One junction end disagrees with the germline gene, perhaps due to a read error. CDR3 in DNA: TGTGCCAGCAGTTTTACAGGAGGGGGGGCCAACGTTCTGACTTTC. Its translation is CASSFTGGGANVLTF. This chain links TRBV28 with TRBJ2-6; maybe TRBD2 (7 bases). The CDR3 covers 15 residues. Germline lookup yields CDR1 MDHEN and CDR2 SYDVKM.

There are a few counts of this clonotype. This chain uses TRBV6-5 with TRBJ2-1; D call uncertain. Deletions cut 7 bases from V and 0 bases from J, with 16 bases between. The CDR3 extends over 16 amino acids. Germline V gene data show CDR1 as MNHEY and CDR2 as SVGAGI. CDR3 sequence (DNA): TGTGCCAGCATGCAGTCGGGCTTTTCCTCCTACAATGAGCAGTTCTTC. This sequence encodes CASMQSGFSSYNEQFF.

This chain links TRBV30 with TRBJ2-1, with 9 nucleotides matching TRBD2. The V and J ends lost 5 bases and 8 bases, in that order; junction bases with no gene match: 7. The CDR3 runs to 13 residues. CDR1 and CDR2 (germline): GTSNPN, SVGIG (reference sequence). CDR3 sequence reads: CAWGLARIDEQFF. DNA for the CDR3: TGTGCCTGGGGACTAGCGCGAATCGATGAGCAGTTCTTC.

The V and J genes are TRBV27 and TRBJ1-6, with 8 positions matching TRBD1. V dropped 6 bases and J dropped 8; count of bases not matched to a gene: 6. The CDR3 covers 14 residues. CDR1 and CDR2 (germline): MNHEY, SMNVEV (reference sequence). CDR3 sequence reads: CASSRYRGDSPLHF. In DNA form, the CDR3 reads TGTGCCAGCAGCCGATACAGGGGGGATTCACCCCTCCACTTT.

This clonotype was picked up one time. The chain has TRBV6-6 and TRBJ2-7; 8 bases line up with TRBD2. V lost 2 bases and J lost 7; bases outside the gene matches: 7. The CDR3 is 14 amino acids. Germline V gene lookup returns CDR1 MNHNY and CDR2 SVGAGI (reference sequence). The CDR3 region is CASSYQAGAGEQYF. CDR3 in DNA: TGTGCCAGCAGTTACCAAGCGGGAGCGGGGGAGCAGTACTTC.

This clonotype was seen more than once but under ten times. V gene TRBV7-4 combines with J gene TRBJ1-2, with unresolved D. The V gene's germline CDR1 is SGHVT and CDR2 SQSDAQ. The germline V and J ends were trimmed by 8 bases and 1 base, with 14 bases remaining between them. This CDR3 spans 14 amino acids. CDR3 protein: CASFISVFNYGYTF. DNA of the CDR3: TGTGCCAGCTTCATTAGTGTCTTTAACTATGGCTACACCTTC.

This sequence joins TRBV12-3 or TRBV12-4 and TRBJ1-5; tentative D call: TRBD1 (5 bases). The CDR3 has 16 amino acids. Trimming stripped 0 bases from V and 2 bases from J, with 11 bases between. The chain's CDR3 is CASSLAVGRRNQPQHF. CDR3 nucleotides: TGTGCCAGCAGTTTAGCAGTGGGACGGCGCAATCAGCCCCAGCATTTT.

The chain links TRBV12-3 or TRBV12-4 to TRBJ2-2; 10 bases match TRBD2. The CDR3 has 15 amino acids. Trimming cost V 6 bases and J 2 bases; bases outside gene matches: 3. The CDR3 loop is CASRPSGGNTGELFF. The CDR3 region has the DNA TGTGCCAGCAGACCTAGCGGGGGAAACACCGGGGAGCTGTTTTTT.

As concerns this clonotype: One end of the junction fails to match germline, which may point to a read error. This sequence joins TRBV4-1 and TRBJ1-4; TRBD1 is a possible D gene (5 bases). Germline V CDR1 and CDR2: MGHRA, YSYEKL. CDR3 length: 17 amino acids. In DNA, the CDR3 is TGCGCCAGCAGCCAAGATGGGGGGACGCCCGGTAATCAAAAACTGTTTTTT. It is translated as CASSQDGGTPGNQKLFF.